This T cell receptor beta chain was found in a study of cytomegalovirus exposure and HLA in healthy donors. Study overall: Approximately 200 million T cells yielded 110 million or so unique TCR beta sequences in earlier analysis.

The PCR was carried out with 60 Vbeta primers and 13 Jbeta primers. Sequenced by immunoSEQ multiplex PCR; TCRdb stores in-frame clones only, minus some. The data hold 100,000 to 120,000 clones, with roughly 76% observed a single time. As to this clone: Its antigen is still unknown.

Germline values: CDR1 SGHRS, CDR2 YFSETQ. This CDR3 has 14 amino acids. After removal of 4 bases from V and 4 bases from J, the junction contained 6 bases not matched to a gene. Study-wide points: The only immune exposure information that was available was CMV serostatus. The study listed approximately 170 cytomegalovirus-associated TCR beta chains. In a later analysis, productive TCRs from donors in an Asian-associated ancestry cluster reportedly carried fewer N-insertions than the cohort mean.

The sequence was collected from a young man in good health and CMV-seropositive. The material sequenced was PBMCs. The rearrangement links TRBV5-1 to TRBJ1-1, with TRBD1 identical over 8 bases. The CDR3 here is CASSLRGLGTEAFF. The CDR3 coding sequence is TGCGCCAGCAGCCTCAGGGGGCTTGGCACTGAAGCTTTCTTT.